This T cell receptor beta chain appears in the sequencing data of a study of CD8+ T cells in alopecia areata. Extracted RNA was reverse transcribed, and the resulting cDNA served as sequencing template. Sequencing was performed with immunoSEQ multiplex PCR; in TCRdb, only in-frame clones are kept and a portion is missing. Seen here are under 350,000 clones, nearly 60% observed once, and the top ten hold under 2%. Specified treatment: oral pan-JAK inhibitor, 5-10 mg twice daily. Collection of lesional scalp punch biopsies and peripheral blood was performed in alopecia areata patients. The source material was CD4+ T cells sorted from blood, sampled at week 24, from a patient treated with tofacitinib. This TCR derives from a human donor with alopecia areata.

In DNA, the CDR3 is TGTGCCAGCTCCGGGGGCGGGGGAGCTTTCTTT. The encoded protein is CASSGGGGAFF. V gene TRBV27 combines with J gene TRBJ1-1; D is possibly TRBD1 (6 bases). Trimming cost V 8 bases and J 10 bases, with 14 bases left between them. Germline V CDR1 and CDR2: MNHEY, SMNVEV (reference sequence). The CDR3 is made up of 11 amino acids.